The entry below gives a single T cell receptor (beta chain) sequence along with its context. This specimen comes from a study of blood T cell repertoires in COVID-19. Generated by immunoSEQ multiplex PCR, the TCRdb table keeps only in-frame clones and is missing some. The sample consists of roughly 43,000 clones, about four fifths of them appearing once. Germline CDR1 SGHNT, CDR2 YYREEE (reference sequence). V gave up 0 bases and J gave up 3 bases, with 8 bases separating them. The CDR3 extends over 14 amino acids. The clonotype comes from a woman older than 75 with acute or convalescent COVID-19. Sample: peripheral blood. The chain employs TRBV5-4 and TRBJ2-3; possible D gene TRBD1, 5 bases. As DNA, the CDR3 is TGTGCCAGCAGCTTGGGACAGTCAACAGATACGCAGTATTTT. Translated, it gives CASSLGQSTDTQYF.